The 24 T cell receptor beta chains in this list originate from one sample, sequenced in a study of blood T cell repertoires in COVID-19. Using immunoSEQ multiplex PCR, the repertoire was profiled, and TCRdb retains in-frame clones only, with some absent. The sample carries approximately 200,000 clones, 75% to 90% recorded once. The sample was PBMCs or T cells enriched from blood (not recorded which). These receptors came from a woman between 35 and 50 years old with acute COVID-19.

The V gene is TRBV6-1, the J gene TRBJ1-1; 8 positions agree with TRBD1. V lost 2 bases and J lost 3; bases outside the gene matches: 2. The length of the CDR3 is 14 residues. Germline-derived CDR1 and CDR2 are MNHNS and SASEGT. The CDR3 reads CASSETGGDTEAFF. The CDR3 bases are TGTGCCAGCAGTGAAACAGGGGGGGACACTGAAGCTTTCTTT.

This chain connects TRBV21-1 to TRBJ1-5. TRBV21-1 constitutes a pseudogene. The CDR3 is 13 amino acids. Here the CDR3 reads CASSPRLRGSGHF. The CDR3 nucleotides read TGTGCCAGCAGCCCCAGGTTACGGGGGTCTGGGCATTTT.

V and J are TRBV9 and TRBJ2-7; 9 bases are shared with TRBD1. Germline trimming cut 4 bases from V and 4 bases from J; bases unmatched to any gene: 6. The CDR3 totals 14 residues. Germline V lookup: CDR1 SGDLS, CDR2 YYNGEE. CDR3 coding DNA: TGTGCCAGCAGCCCCCGGGACAGGGTTTACGAGCAGTACTTC. Translated, it gives CASSPRDRVYEQYF.

The chain recombines TRBV27 with TRBJ2-7; TRBD1 matches at 8 bases. The V gene's germline CDR1 is MNHEY and CDR2 SMNVEV (reference sequence). With V trimmed by 0 bases and J by 3 bases, 13 bases remained unmatched. The CDR3 sequence is 18 residues long. CDR3 in DNA: TGTGCCAGCAGTTTATCGATAAGTAAGGGGACAGGCGTCTACGAGCAGTACTTC. Amino acids: CASSLSISKGTGVYEQYF.

The chain has TRBV10-1 and TRBJ2-3; possible D gene TRBD1, 6 bases. Between the trimmed V and J ends, which lost 4 bases and 2 bases, there was a span of 10 bases. The CDR3 loop spans 14 amino acids. CDR1 is WNHNN and CDR2 is SYGVQD in the germline V gene (reference sequence). CDR3 nucleotide sequence: TGCGCCAGCAGTGGTCGGGACAACACAGATACGCAGTATTTT. This sequence encodes CASSGRDNTDTQYF.

This chain joins TRBV7-6 and TRBJ2-5; D may be TRBD2 (5 bases). V was cut by 1 base and J by 3 bases, with 12 bases left in between. This CDR3 has 15 residues. The germline V gene encodes CDR1 SGHVS and CDR2 FNYEAQ. The CDR3 sequence: CASSLGSGYEETQYF. DNA of the CDR3: TGTGCCAGCAGCTTAGGCTCGGGGTACGAAGAGACCCAGTACTTC.

This rearrangement joins TRBV19 to TRBJ1-2; no clear D gene. V was pared by 2 bases and J by 4 bases, with 5 bases between. The germline CDR1 and CDR2 sequences are LNHDA and SQIVND (reference sequence). The CDR3 is 12 residues long. The CDR3 DNA reads TGTGCCAGTAGTATACACAGCTATGGCTACACCTTC. Translation gives CASSIHSYGYTF.

The J gene is TRBJ2-5, the V gene TRBV28, with D possibly matching TRBD1 (5 bases). The CDR3 is made up of 14 amino acids. CDR1 and CDR2 from the germline V gene are MDHEN and SYDVKM. Trimming cost V 3 bases and J 3 bases, with 11 bases left between them. The CDR3 here is CASSLQGGEETQYF. The CDR3 nucleotides read TGTGCCAGCAGTTTGCAGGGTGGGGAAGAGACCCAGTACTTC.

The CDR3 loop reads CASSEQGLHNSPLHF. The CDR3 bases are TGTGCCAGCAGCGAACAGGGGCTACATAATTCACCCCTCCACTTT. The rearrangement links TRBV9 to TRBJ1-6; 7 nucleotides match TRBD1. CDR1 and CDR2 from the germline V gene are SGDLS and YYNGEE. Trimming at V came to 3 bases and at J to 5 bases, leaving 5 bases not matched to a gene. This CDR3 spans 15 amino acids.

The gene calls are TRBV6-2 or TRBV6-3 and TRBJ2-1, with D unresolved. Germline-derived CDR1 and CDR2 are MNHEY and SVGEGT. This CDR3 has 15 amino acids. Trimming took off 3 bases at V and 4 bases at J, with 13 bases between the two ends. The CDR3 coding sequence is TGTGCCAGCAGTTATCGTAGCCCCCATTACAATGAGCAGTTCTTC. This translates into CASSYRSPHYNEQFF.

J is TRBJ2-2 and V is TRBV29-1, with 7 bases aligning to TRBD1. The V segment lost 5 bases and the J segment 5 bases; nucleotides outside the gene matches: 8. CDR1 and CDR2 (germline): SQVTM, ANQGSEA. The CDR3 consists of 14 residues. The CDR3 region has the DNA TGCAGCGTTCTTCAGACAGGGTTAACCGGGGAGCTGTTTTTT. Amino acid sequence: CSVLQTGLTGELFF.

The chain links TRBV2 to TRBJ1-1; weak D call: TRBD1 (5 bases). This CDR3 spans 15 amino acids. Germline lookup yields CDR1 SNHLY and CDR2 FYNNEI. V was pared by 6 bases and J by 5 bases, with 19 bases between. Written as DNA, the CDR3 is TGTGCCAGCAGGTCTCCCGGGCAGGGTTGGACTGAAGCTTTCTTT. It translates to CASRSPGQGWTEAFF.

The chain combines TRBV11-2 with TRBJ2-3; D not resolved. Germline assignment: CDR1 SGHAT and CDR2 FQNNGV. This CDR3 contains 14 residues. The germline V and J ends were trimmed by 3 bases and 2 bases, with 9 bases remaining between them. This CDR3 is CASSFRRSTDTQYF. CDR3 coding DNA: TGTGCCAGCAGCTTCCGGCGGTCCACAGATACGCAGTATTTT.

The chain links TRBV2 to TRBJ2-4, with D tentatively TRBD1 (5 bases). The ends were cut back, 6 bases at V and 4 bases at J, with 10 bases in the middle. CDR3 size: 13 residues. Germline V gene data show CDR1 as SNHLY and CDR2 as FYNNEI. CDR3 region: CASRGDLKNIQYF. The CDR3 DNA sequence: TGTGCCAGCAGAGGGGATTTAAAAAACATTCAGTACTTC.

The V call is TRBV9, the J call TRBJ2-7; 10 bases align to TRBD2. V lost 4 bases and J lost 7; bases outside the gene matches: 11. The CDR3 runs to 15 residues. CDR1 is SGDLS and CDR2 is YYNGEE in the germline V gene. The chain's CDR3 is CASSSSSGSIGEQYF. The DNA of the CDR3 is TGTGCCAGCAGCTCCTCTAGCGGGAGTATAGGTGAGCAGTACTTC.

The chain combines TRBV13 with TRBJ2-5, with 12 bases identical to TRBD1. In germline, CDR1 is PRHDT, CDR2 FYEKMQ (reference sequence). V gave up 4 bases and J gave up 5 bases; unmatched junction bases: 8. This CDR3 contains 16 residues. The CDR3 coding sequence is TGTGCCAGCAGCTCCGTTGGGACAGGGGGCAAGGAGACCCAGTACTTC. Translation: CASSSVGTGGKETQYF.

The chain combines TRBV10-3 with TRBJ1-1; 8 bases agree with TRBD1. Germline CDR1 ENHRY, CDR2 SYGVKD. V dropped 4 bases and J dropped 6; count of bases not matched to a gene: 13. CDR3 length: 16 amino acids. The CDR3 is CAISARSGGVKAEAFF. CDR3 in DNA: TGTGCCATCAGTGCGCGATCAGGGGGCGTCAAGGCTGAAGCTTTCTTT.

This clone showed up just once. The rearrangement links TRBV6-2 or TRBV6-3 to TRBJ2-7, with a possible D match to TRBD2 (6 bases). The CDR3 consists of 12 residues. V was shortened by 5 bases and J by 7 bases, with 12 bases between the two germline ends. Germline V lookup: CDR1 MNHEY, CDR2 SVGEGT. The CDR3 loop reads CASSRRGVEQYF. The CDR3 DNA reads TGTGCCAGCAGTAGGCGGGGAGTGGAGCAGTACTTC.

Only one count was recorded for this clone. The genes are TRBV2 and TRBJ1-1, with TRBD1 matching 8 bases. Per the germline V gene, CDR1 is SNHLY and CDR2 is FYNNEI. The junction had 5 bases not matched to a gene; V was cut back by 7 bases and J by 4 bases. CDR3 length equals 13 residues. Here the CDR3 reads CASILDRVTEAFF. The CDR3 DNA reads TGTGCCAGCATTCTGGACAGGGTCACTGAAGCTTTCTTT.

V usage is TRBV3-1 (or the pseudogene TRBV3-2) and J usage is TRBJ2-5; D is perhaps TRBD2 (5 bases). The V gene's germline CDR1 is LGHDT and CDR2 YNNKEL (reference sequence). V was clipped by 0 bases and J by 7 bases, with 18 bases between them. The CDR3 loop spans 16 amino acids. CDR3 region: CASSQDLRHQSGTQYF. CDR3 nucleotide sequence: TGTGCCAGCAGCCAAGATCTACGCCACCAAAGCGGGACCCAGTACTTC.

The chain employs TRBV6-5 and TRBJ2-3, with TRBD2 matching over 10 bases. J gave up 5 bases and V 5 bases, and 7 bases lay outside the gene matches. The CDR3 contains 15 residues. Germline loops: CDR1 MNHEY, CDR2 SVGAGI. The CDR3 protein is CASSQRGGVGDTQYF. DNA for the CDR3: TGTGCCAGCAGTCAGCGGGGGGGCGTGGGAGATACGCAGTATTTT.

The chain carries TRBV5-4 and TRBJ1-1; D perhaps matches TRBD1 (6 bases). With 4 bases removed from V and 5 bases from J, the gap between germline ends came to 12 bases. There are 13 residues in the CDR3. Per the germline V gene, CDR1 is SGHNT and CDR2 is YYREEE (reference sequence). This CDR3 reads CASSRAGETEAFF. CDR3 coding DNA: TGTGCCAGCAGCCGGGCAGGGGAGACTGAAGCTTTCTTT.

The count of this clone is one. The rearrangement joins TRBV6-5 to TRBJ1-1; D might be TRBD1 (5 bases). Germline CDR1 MNHEY, CDR2 SVGAGI. The ends were cut back, 6 bases at V and 2 bases at J, with 7 bases in the middle. This CDR3 is 12 amino acids long. The CDR3 spells CASRGQNTEAFF. In nucleotides, the CDR3 is TGTGCCAGCAGGGGGCAAAACACTGAAGCTTTCTTT.

This chain links TRBV2 with TRBJ2-3, with D possibly TRBD1 on 6 matching bases. The germline gives CDR1 SNHLY, CDR2 FYNNEI. V was clipped by 4 bases and J by 5 bases, with 13 bases between them. The CDR3 is made up of 14 amino acids. The CDR3 coding sequence is TGTGCCAGCAGTGCCACAGGGTATGAAGATACGCAGTATTTT. This encodes CASSATGYEDTQYF.